Listed here are 9 T cell receptor beta chains from one sample, sequenced in a study of cytomegalovirus exposure and HLA in healthy donors. PCR used 60 Vbeta primers and 13 Jbeta primers. Clones were sequenced by immunoSEQ multiplex PCR, and TCRdb holds only the in-frame ones, with some missing. The sample consists of 180,000 or so clones, roughly 80% of them appearing once. Sequencing was performed on PBMCs. Receptors originate from a middle-aged woman in good health and CMV-seropositive.

The V call is TRBV7-3, the J call TRBJ2-1; 11 bases fit TRBD2. Germline values: CDR1 SGHTA, CDR2 FQGTGA. The trim removed 5 bases at V and 4 bases at J, leaving 4 bases unmatched. This CDR3 contains 15 residues. CDR3 DNA: TGTGCCAGCAGCCCTACTAGCGGGAGTTACAATGAGCAGTTCTTC. This gives the protein CASSPTSGSYNEQFF.

This chain uses TRBV19 with TRBJ2-5; unclear D gene. V shed 1 base and J shed 2 bases, with 11 bases lying between them. CDR1 is LNHDA, CDR2 SQIVND, per germline (reference sequence). This CDR3 contains 15 residues. The DNA of the CDR3 is TGTGCCAGTAGTATAGCTGCTATAGCTCAAGAGACCCAGTACTTC. Translation gives CASSIAAIAQETQYF.

This clone occurred once. J is TRBJ1-1 and V is TRBV5-4; D unclear. The CDR3 loop spans 13 amino acids. Trimming cost V 2 bases and J 4 bases, with 9 bases left between them. The germline V gene encodes CDR1 SGHNT and CDR2 YYREEE (reference sequence). The CDR3 DNA reads as TGTGCCAGCAGCTTCTCCCACACCACTGAAGCTTTCTTT. As protein: CASSFSHTTEAFF.

This rearrangement joins TRBV7-8 to TRBJ1-2; no reliable D call. The V end was cut by 0 bases, the J end by 3 bases, with 20 bases between. The CDR3 sequence is 18 residues long. Germline assignment: CDR1 SGHVS and CDR2 FQNEAQ. CDR3 residues: CASSLATNIRGWYYGYTF. CDR3 sequence (DNA): TGTGCCAGCAGCTTAGCTACGAACATACGAGGATGGTACTATGGCTACACCTTC.

This chain uses TRBV5-6 with TRBJ2-1; possibly TRBD2 for D (6 bases). The CDR3 covers 13 residues. Germline V gives CDR1 SGHDT, CDR2 YYEEEE. V lost 1 base to trimming and J lost 9 bases, with 11 bases between them. CDR3 sequence: CASSLLGTFEQFF. CDR3 bases: TGTGCCAGCAGCTTGCTGGGGACTTTTGAGCAGTTCTTC. Supplemented by reference TRBV5-6 and TRBJ2-1, the full variable domain reads DAGVTQSPTHLIKTRGQQVTLRCSPKSGHDTVSWYQQALGQGPQFIFQYYEEEERQRGNFPDRFSGHQFPNYSSELNVNALLLGDSALYLCASSLLGTFEQFFGPGTRLTVL.

The V gene is TRBV6-1, the J gene TRBJ1-1; 10 bases agree with TRBD1. The trim removed 9 bases at V and 3 bases at J, leaving 10 bases unmatched. The CDR3 spans 15 residues. The germline CDR1 and CDR2 sequences are MNHNS and SASEGT. In DNA form, the CDR3 reads TGTGCCAGTGAGACAGGGGGCACAAGATACACTGAAGCTTTCTTT. Amino acid sequence: CASETGGTRYTEAFF.

The chain uses TRBV10-3 and TRBJ2-2; 10 nucleotides agree with TRBD1. Germline CDR1 ENHRY, CDR2 SYGVKD. The CDR3 has 17 amino acids. Losses at the gene ends were 2 bases for V and 6 bases for J; bases not matched to a gene: 9. CDR3 DNA: TGTGCCATCAGTGAGCGGGGGACAGGGGTATTCGCCGGGGAGCTGTTTTTT. It codes for CAISERGTGVFAGELFF.

J is TRBJ2-1 and V is TRBV9, with 10 bases fitting TRBD2. CDR3 length: 16 residues. The trim removed 4 bases at V and 7 bases at J, leaving 11 bases unmatched. CDR1 is SGDLS, CDR2 YYNGEE, per germline. The CDR3 bases are TGTGCCAGCAGCTTTCTTCCTAGCGGGAGCGGTAATGAGCAGTTCTTC. Its protein is CASSFLPSGSGNEQFF.

This clone was seen a handful of times. The gene calls are TRBV18 and TRBJ2-7, with 11 bases that match TRBD1. CDR1 is KGHSH and CDR2 is LQKENI in the germline V gene. The CDR3 sequence is 16 residues long. The V and J ends lost 2 bases and 6 bases, in that order; junction bases with no gene match: 9. The chain's CDR3 is CASSPARGTGGTEQYF. In nucleotides, the CDR3 is TGTGCCAGCTCACCAGCTCGAGGGACAGGGGGTACCGAGCAGTACTTC.